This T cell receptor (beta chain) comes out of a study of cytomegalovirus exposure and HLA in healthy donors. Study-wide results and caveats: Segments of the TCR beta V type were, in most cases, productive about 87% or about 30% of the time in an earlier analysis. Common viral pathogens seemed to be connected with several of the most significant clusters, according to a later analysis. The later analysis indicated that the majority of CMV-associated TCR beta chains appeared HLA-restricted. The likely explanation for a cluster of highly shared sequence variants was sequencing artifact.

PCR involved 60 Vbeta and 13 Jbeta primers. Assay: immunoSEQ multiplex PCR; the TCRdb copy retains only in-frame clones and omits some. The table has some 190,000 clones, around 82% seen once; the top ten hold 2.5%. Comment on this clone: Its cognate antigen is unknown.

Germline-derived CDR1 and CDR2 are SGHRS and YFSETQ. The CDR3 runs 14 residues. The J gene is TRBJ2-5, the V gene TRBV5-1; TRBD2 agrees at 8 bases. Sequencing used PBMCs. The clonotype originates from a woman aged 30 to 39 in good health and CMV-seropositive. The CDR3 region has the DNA TGCGTCCCCGGCGGGGGGAGCTTCCTGGAGACCCAGTACTTC. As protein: CVPGGGSFLETQYF.